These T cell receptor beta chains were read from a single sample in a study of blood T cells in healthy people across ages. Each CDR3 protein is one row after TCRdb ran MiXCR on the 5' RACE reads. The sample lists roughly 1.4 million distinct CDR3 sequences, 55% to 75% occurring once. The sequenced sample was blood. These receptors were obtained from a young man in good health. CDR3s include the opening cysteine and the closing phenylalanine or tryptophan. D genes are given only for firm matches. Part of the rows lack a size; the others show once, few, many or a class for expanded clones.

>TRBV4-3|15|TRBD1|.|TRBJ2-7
CASSHTTGTGREQYF
TGCGCCAGCAGCCATACTACCGGGACAGGGCGGGAGCAGTACTTC
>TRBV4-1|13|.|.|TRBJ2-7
CASSPQIRYEQYF
TGCGCCAGCAGCCCGCAGATCAGGTACGAGCAGTACTTC
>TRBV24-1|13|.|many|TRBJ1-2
CATSDHSFYGYTF
TGTGCCACCAGTGACCACAGTTTCTATGGCTACACCTTC
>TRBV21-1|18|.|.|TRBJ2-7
CASRMRNGTSGGSHEQYF
TGTGCCAGCAGGATGAGGAATGGGACTAGCGGGGGGTCCCACGAGCAGTACTTC
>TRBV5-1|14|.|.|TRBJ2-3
CASSQDSIGDTQYF
TGCGCCAGCAGCCAGGACAGCATTGGGGATACGCAGTATTTT
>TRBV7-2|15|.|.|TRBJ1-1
CASSPGRGENTEAFF
TGTGCCAGCAGCCCCGGGCGGGGGGAGAACACTGAAGCTTTCTTT
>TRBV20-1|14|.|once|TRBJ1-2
CSAIRTDTSYGYTF
TGCAGTGCTATTCGGACAGACACCAGCTATGGCTACACCTTC
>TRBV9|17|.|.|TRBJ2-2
CASSARPDGSNTGELFF
TGTGCCAGCAGCGCCCGTCCAGACGGATCGAACACCGGGGAGCTGTTTTTT
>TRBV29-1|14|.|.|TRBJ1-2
CSVETLTGQYGYTF
TGCAGCGTTGAAACCCTGACAGGCCAGTATGGCTACACCTTC
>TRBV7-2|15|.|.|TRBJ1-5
CASSLLGGPGQPQHF
TGTGCCAGCAGCTTACTTGGGGGGCCAGGTCAGCCCCAGCATTTT
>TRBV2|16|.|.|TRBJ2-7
CASSDLISGDYDEQYF
TGTGCCAGCAGCGACTTAATATCGGGGGATTATGACGAGCAGTACTTC
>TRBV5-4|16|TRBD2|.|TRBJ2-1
CASSSGGPLSYNEQFF
TGTGCCAGCAGCTCGGGGGGGCCATTGTCCTACAATGAGCAGTTCTTC
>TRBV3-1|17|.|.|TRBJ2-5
CASSQVVQGTTQETQYF
TGTGCCAGCAGCCAAGTCGTGCAGGGGACGACCCAAGAGACCCAGTACTTC
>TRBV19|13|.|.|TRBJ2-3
CASSIASPDTQYF
TGTGCCAGTAGTATCGCTAGCCCAGATACGCAGTATTTT
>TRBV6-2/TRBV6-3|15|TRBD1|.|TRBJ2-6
CASGQVTSGANVLTF
TGTGCCAGCGGACAGGTGACCTCTGGGGCCAACGTCCTGACTTTC
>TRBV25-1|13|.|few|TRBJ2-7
CASTPPSSYEQYF
TGTGCCAGCACCCCTCCCAGCTCCTACGAGCAGTACTTC
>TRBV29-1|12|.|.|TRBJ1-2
CSYEGDNYGYTF
TGCAGCTACGAGGGGGACAACTATGGCTACACCTTC
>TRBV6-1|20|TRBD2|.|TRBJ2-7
CASSEVGTSGGSSLDWAQYF
TGTGCCAGCAGTGAGGTTGGGACTAGCGGGGGGTCCTCCCTGGATTGGGCCCAGTACTTC
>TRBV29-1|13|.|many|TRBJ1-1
CSVERRMNTEAFF
TGCAGCGTTGAGCGGAGAATGAACACTGAAGCTTTCTTT
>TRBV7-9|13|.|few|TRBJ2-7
CASSLMGSDEQYF
TGTGCCAGCAGCTTAATGGGCTCCGACGAGCAGTACTTC
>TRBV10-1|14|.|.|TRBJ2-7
CASSAGVLPLEQYF
TGCGCCAGCAGTGCAGGAGTTTTACCTTTAGAGCAGTACTTC
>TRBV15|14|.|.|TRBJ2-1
CATSRGTLGNEQFF
TGTGCCACCAGCCGAGGGACTTTGGGTAATGAGCAGTTCTTC
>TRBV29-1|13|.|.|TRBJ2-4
CSVVLTTVEIQYF
TGCAGCGTCGTACTTACGACAGTGGAAATTCAGTACTTC
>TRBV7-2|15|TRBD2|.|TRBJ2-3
CASSLGAPGGDTQYF
TGTGCCAGCAGCCTCGGAGCCCCGGGGGGAGATACGCAGTATTTT
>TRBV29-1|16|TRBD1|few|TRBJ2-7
CSVELFGTGGPYEQYF
TGCAGCGTTGAACTCTTCGGGACAGGGGGTCCCTACGAGCAGTACTTC
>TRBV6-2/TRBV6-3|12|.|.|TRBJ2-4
CASSYPQGIQYF
TGTGCCAGCAGTTACCCTCAGGGGATTCAGTACTTC
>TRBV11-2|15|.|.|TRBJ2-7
CASSLSWGCSYEQYF
TGTGCCAGCAGCCTGAGTTGGGGTTGCTCCTACGAGCAGTACTTC
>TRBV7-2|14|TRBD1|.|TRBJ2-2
CASYGTGGLGELFF
TGTGCCAGCTACGGGACAGGGGGCCTCGGGGAGCTGTTTTTT
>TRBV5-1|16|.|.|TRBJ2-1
CASTLSNPGPYNEQFF
TGCGCCAGCACCCTCTCTAACCCGGGACCATACAATGAGCAGTTCTTC
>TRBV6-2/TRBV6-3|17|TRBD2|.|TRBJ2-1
CASSYSTGGLDDYEQFF
TGTGCCAGCAGTTACTCGACGGGTGGACTAGATGACTATGAGCAGTTCTTC
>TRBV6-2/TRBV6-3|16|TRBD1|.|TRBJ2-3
CASSAQRGQGTDTQYF
TGTGCCAGCAGCGCGCAGAGGGGACAGGGAACAGATACGCAGTATTTT
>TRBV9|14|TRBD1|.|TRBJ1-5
CASSPQGIGQPQHF
TGTGCCAGCAGCCCACAGGGGATCGGTCAGCCCCAGCATTTT
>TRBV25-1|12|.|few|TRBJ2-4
CASSVSKNIQYF
TGTGCCAGCAGTGTCAGCAAAAACATTCAGTACTTC
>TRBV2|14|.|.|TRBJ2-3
CASLVTRASFEQYF
TGTGCCAGCTTGGTGACTAGGGCCTCCTTCGAGCAGTATTTT
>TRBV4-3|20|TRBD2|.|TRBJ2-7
CASSQEGVAGASSGYNEQYF
TGCGCCAGCAGCCAAGAAGGGGTAGCGGGGGCCTCTTCGGGGTACAATGAGCAGTACTTC
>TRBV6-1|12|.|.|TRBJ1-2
CASSEAHYGYTF
TGTGCCAGCAGTGAAGCCCATTATGGCTACACCTTC